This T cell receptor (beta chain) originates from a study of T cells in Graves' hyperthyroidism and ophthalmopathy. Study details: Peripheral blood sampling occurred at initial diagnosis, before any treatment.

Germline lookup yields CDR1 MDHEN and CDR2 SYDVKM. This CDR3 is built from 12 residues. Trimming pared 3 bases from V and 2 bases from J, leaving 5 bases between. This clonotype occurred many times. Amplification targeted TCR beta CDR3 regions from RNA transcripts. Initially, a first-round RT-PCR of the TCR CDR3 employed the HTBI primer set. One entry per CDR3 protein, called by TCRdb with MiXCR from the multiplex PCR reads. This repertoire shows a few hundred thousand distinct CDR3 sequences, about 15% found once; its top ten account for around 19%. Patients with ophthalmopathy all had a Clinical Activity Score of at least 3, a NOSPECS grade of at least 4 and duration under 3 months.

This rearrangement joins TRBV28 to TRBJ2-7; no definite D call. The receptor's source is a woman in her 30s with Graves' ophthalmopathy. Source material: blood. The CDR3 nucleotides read TGTGCCAGCAGTTTCAACCCCTACGAGCAGTACTTC. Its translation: CASSFNPYEQYF.